This T cell receptor beta chain was sequenced in a study of blood T cell repertoires in COVID-19. Study-level background: Samples of COVID-19 (acute and convalescent) were obtained from the United States, Italy and Spain. PBMCs, B-cell-depleted T cells, or T cells were the source of the cDNA or gDNA that made up the material.

From germline, CDR1 is MNHEY and CDR2 SVGEGT. There are 13 residues in the CDR3. V lost 6 bases and J 11 bases, leaving 17 bases between the germline ends. Original handling: Nucleated cell number was recorded as an estimate derived from reference gene primer amplification. TCRdb keeps only in-frame clones here, not all; method: immunoSEQ multiplex PCR. The V and J calls and the clone size are those of that table, but D and trimming were determined from the DNA. The sample lists 65,000 to 90,000 clones, roughly 85% occurring once. The TCR sequence derives from a man in his sixties with active or convalescent COVID-19. The V gene is TRBV6-2 or TRBV6-3, the J gene TRBJ2-1, with a weak D call TRBD1 (6 bases). Sequences were obtained from peripheral blood. CDR3 sequence (DNA): TGTGCCAGCAGCTTAAGGGGAACAGGGAAGCAGTTCTTC. Its protein is CASSLRGTGKQFF.